Included here is one TCR beta chain sequence, with context. This sample stems from a study of human T cells and chemical hapten exposure. MiXCR was run by TCRdb on the RACE reads, yielding one entry per CDR3 protein. The sample carries more than 55,000 distinct CDR3 sequences, roughly 9.8% recorded once. Time point denoted: patch test 1, 2 weeks after DPC sensitization. The treatment was: therapeutic diphenylcyclopropenone sensitization with weekly scalp DPC. The CDR3 has 13 amino acids. The germline V and J ends were trimmed by 1 base and 7 bases, with 8 bases remaining between them. Germline V CDR1 and CDR2: SEHNR, FQNEAQ (reference sequence).

Source: whole blood, taken in connection with sensitization to the hapten diphenylcyclopropenone (DPC). The J gene is TRBJ2-1, the V gene TRBV7-9; D possibly corresponds to TRBD1 (6 bases). The receptor was derived from a woman in her forties with alopecia areata. Some clones in this sample may be carry-over from other donors' samples. Here the CDR3 reads CASSLEGVNEQFF. CDR3 DNA: TGTGCCAGCAGCTTAGAGGGGGTGAATGAGCAGTTCTTC.